This T cell receptor beta chain stems from a study of cytomegalovirus exposure and HLA in healthy donors. The overall study: A later analysis reported the 120 or so validation repertoires used the same platform as the approximately 650 first-cohort repertoires. Findings and caveats of the study: The study flagged about 160 TCR beta chains as cytomegalovirus-associated.

Libraries were prepared by immunoSEQ multiplex PCR; TCRdb keeps only in-frame clonotypes and omits some of them. The sample includes fewer than 250,000 clones, approximately 87% of them seen just once. Comment on this clone: What it binds is unknown.

CDR1 and CDR2 (germline): SEHNR, FQNEAQ (reference sequence). V lost 1 base, J lost 5 bases, and 8 bases lay in between. The CDR3 contains 13 residues. Input material: PBMCs. The TCR was taken from a young woman in good health and CMV-seronegative. This chain connects TRBV7-9 to TRBJ1-2; D not resolved. CDR3 amino acids: CASSLGRSYGYTF. The CDR3 region has the DNA TGTGCCAGCAGCTTAGGCAGGTCGTATGGCTACACCTTC. Using reference TRBV7-9 and TRBJ1-2 for the parts outside the CDR3, the full variable domain is DTGVSQNPRHKITKRGQNVTFRCDPISEHNRLYWYRQTLGQGPEFLTYFQNEAQLEKSRLLSDRFSAERPKGSFSTLEIQRTEQGDSAMYLCASSLGRSYGYTFGSGTRLTVV.